Below, one TCR beta chain is given with its context. Other DNA sequences of this sample code for an identical CDR3. The sample belongs to a study of blood T cell repertoires in COVID-19. Study as a whole: The samples span acute and convalescent COVID-19 from the United States, Italy and Spain. PBMCs, B-cell-depleted T cells, or T cells were the source of the cDNA or gDNA that made up the material.

As handled by the study authors: Researchers report that nucleated cell counts were estimated from reference gene primer amplification. The table came from immunoSEQ multiplex PCR; TCRdb's copy has only in-frame clones and leaves some out. D and trimming come from the DNA, and the V and J calls and clone size come from that table. The sample holds fewer than 300,000 clones, approximately 90% seen once. The CDR3 loop spans 11 amino acids. Per germline, CDR1 SEHNR and CDR2 FQNEAQ (reference sequence). The V end was cut by 1 base, the J end by 7 bases, with 5 bases between. The clonotype originates from a man aged 30-40 years with acute or convalescent COVID-19. Sequenced material: peripheral blood. J is TRBJ2-7 and V is TRBV7-9; the D is unclear. The chain's CDR3 is CASSLDSEQYF. The CDR3 DNA sequence: TGTGCCAGCAGCTTAGACTCGGAGCAGTACTTC. The full variable domain, with the rest looked up from reference TRBV7-9 and TRBJ2-7, is DTGVSQNPRHKITKRGQNVTFRCDPISEHNRLYWYRQTLGQGPEFLTYFQNEAQLEKSRLLSDRFSAERPKGSFSTLEIQRTEQGDSAMYLCASSLDSEQYFGPGTRLTVT.